Shown below are 21 T cell receptor beta chains from a single sample sequenced in a study of blood T cell repertoires in COVID-19. Profiled with immunoSEQ multiplex PCR; TCRdb holds only in-frame clones, not every one. This sample has 90,000 to 120,000 clones; around nine tenths occur once, and the top ten carry approximately 1.2%. Sequencing was performed on peripheral blood. The source of these receptors is a woman under 40 with acute or convalescent COVID-19.

In DNA, the CDR3 is TGCGCCATCCGCATCTGGACAGGGAGCTCCTACGAGCAGTACTTC. Protein product: CAIRIWTGSSYEQYF. This chain joins TRBV10-2 and TRBJ2-7, with 8 positions matching TRBD1. The CDR3 is made up of 15 amino acids. V gave up 10 bases and J gave up 0 bases; unmatched junction bases: 11. Germline CDR1 reads WSHSY; CDR2 reads SAAADI.

The V gene is TRBV11-2, the J gene TRBJ2-7; 8 bases are shared with TRBD1. The trim removed 1 base at V and 4 bases at J, leaving 9 bases unmatched. Per the germline V gene, CDR1 is SGHAT and CDR2 is FQNNGV. The CDR3 loop spans 16 amino acids. The CDR3 loop reads CASSLVSSGGRYEQYF. DNA for the CDR3: TGTGCCAGCAGCTTAGTTTCGTCAGGGGGCCGGTACGAGCAGTACTTC.

This chain connects TRBV6-5 to TRBJ2-5; 10 nucleotides align to TRBD1. From germline, CDR1 is MNHEY and CDR2 SVGAGI. V was pared by 8 bases and J by 3 bases, with 0 bases of the junction left unmatched. CDR3 length: 12 amino acids. In DNA form, the CDR3 reads TGTGCCAGCGGACAGGGGGAAGAGACCCAGTACTTC. Translating it yields CASGQGEETQYF.

The chain uses TRBV5-4 and TRBJ2-2; D perhaps matches TRBD2 (5 bases). The CDR3 has 15 residues. Germline V gene lookup returns CDR1 SGHNT and CDR2 YYREEE (reference sequence). Trimming took 0 bases from V and 4 from J, leaving 10 bases between them. The DNA of the CDR3 is TGTGCCAGCAGCTTGGCTAGCTCCAGCACCGGGGAGCTGTTTTTT. Its translation: CASSLASSSTGELFF.

The chain recombines TRBV19 with TRBJ1-4; the D gene is possibly TRBD1 (5 bases). Trimming took off 2 bases at V and 13 bases at J, with 14 bases between the two ends. The germline gives CDR1 LNHDA, CDR2 SQIVND (reference sequence). The CDR3 covers 13 residues. CDR3 in DNA: TGTGCCAGTAGTATAATGGCCAGGGATGGACTGTTTTTT. This sequence encodes CASSIMARDGLFF.

The gene calls are TRBV18 and TRBJ2-1, with TRBD2 identical over 12 bases. Germline V gene data show CDR1 as KGHSH and CDR2 as LQKENI. The J segment lost 9 bases and the V segment lost 6 bases, leaving 18 bases of the junction unmatched. The CDR3 is made up of 18 amino acids. The CDR3 coding sequence is TGTGCCAGCTCCCCCATAAGGACCGGGACTAGCGGGTTCGGTGAGCAGTTCTTC. It encodes CASSPIRTGTSGFGEQFF.

J is TRBJ1-2 and V is TRBV30, with D maybe TRBD1 (5 bases). CDR3 length: 12 residues. The V and J ends lost 3 bases and 6 bases respectively, with 11 bases between them. CDR1 and CDR2 (germline): GTSNPN, SVGIG (reference sequence). The CDR3 loop is CAWRKPGNGYTF. The CDR3 DNA reads as TGTGCCTGGAGGAAGCCAGGGAATGGCTACACCTTC.

The chain links TRBV9 to TRBJ2-3, with TRBD2 matching over 12 bases. The CDR3 extends over 17 amino acids. Germline-derived CDR1 and CDR2 are SGDLS and YYNGEE. V trimming: 3 bases; J trimming: 6 bases; junction bases outside the gene matches: 11. This CDR3 reads CASSDSSGGAPGDTQYF. The CDR3 DNA reads TGTGCCAGCAGCGATTCTAGCGGGGGGGCCCCCGGCGATACGCAGTATTTT.

The rearrangement uses TRBV24-1 and TRBJ2-6, with 10 bases that match TRBD1. The ends lost 4 bases at V and 4 bases at J; junction bases unmatched: 12. Germline CDR1 and CDR2: KGHDR and SFDVKD. The CDR3 runs to 19 residues. Here the CDR3 DNA reads TGTGCCACCAGTGACTCCCCTCGACAGGGGGCGAGAGGGGCCAACGTCCTGACTTTC. Its protein is CATSDSPRQGARGANVLTF.

The chain uses TRBV28 and TRBJ2-3; D perhaps matches TRBD2 (6 bases). CDR1 and CDR2 from the germline V gene are MDHEN and SYDVKM. This CDR3 has 16 residues. The V and J ends lost 7 bases and 6 bases respectively, with 23 bases between them. The CDR3 sequence: CASIPLAGIRRDTQYF. The CDR3 nucleotides read TGTGCCAGCATTCCGTTGGCGGGAATAAGGAGGGATACGCAGTATTTT.

This clone was seen once. The chain combines TRBV2 with TRBJ1-6; a possible D gene is TRBD1 (6 bases). From germline, CDR1 is SNHLY and CDR2 FYNNEI. CDR3 size: 15 residues. Trimming shortened V by 4 bases and J by 8 bases, and 15 bases separated the two germline ends. The CDR3: CASSVGTGPHSPLHF. The CDR3 bases are TGTGCCAGCAGTGTGGGAACAGGGCCCCATTCACCCCTCCACTTT.

In DNA, the CDR3 is TGTGCCATCAGTCAGGGGGCGAACACCGGGGAGCTGTTTTTT. Translated: CAISQGANTGELFF. The chain employs TRBV10-3 and TRBJ2-2, with TRBD1 identical over 7 bases. The CDR3 spans 14 residues. Germline trimming cut 5 bases from V and 0 bases from J; bases unmatched to any gene: 0. CDR1 and CDR2 from the germline V gene are ENHRY and SYGVKD.

The chain joins TRBV5-5 to TRBJ1-2, with 10 bases that match TRBD1. Germline CDR1 and CDR2: SGHKS and YYEKEE (reference sequence). V lost 4 bases, J lost 5 bases, and 2 bases stayed unmatched. The CDR3 loop spans 13 amino acids. CDR3 nucleotide sequence: TGTGCCAGCAGCATGGACAGGGGGTATGGCTACACCTTC. It encodes CASSMDRGYGYTF.

J is TRBJ1-2 and V is TRBV7-2; D is unclear. Germline-derived CDR1 and CDR2 are SGHTA and FQGNSA. Trimming shortened V by 2 bases and J by 4 bases, and 11 bases separated the two germline ends. There are 14 residues in the CDR3. The CDR3 bases are TGTGCCAGCAGCTTAAGGGTGGAGGGCTATGGCTACACCTTC. Amino acids: CASSLRVEGYGYTF.

This chain connects TRBV27 to TRBJ1-2, with D unresolved. Germline CDR1 is MNHEY and CDR2 is SMNVEV (reference sequence). The V gene lost 5 bases and the J gene lost 0 bases, with 13 bases spanning the gap. The CDR3 is made up of 15 amino acids. Written as DNA, the CDR3 is TGTGCCAGCAGTCCTGGGCCTTGGACTAACTATGGCTACACCTTC. It encodes CASSPGPWTNYGYTF.

The chain employs TRBV5-1 and TRBJ1-5; D may be TRBD1 (5 bases). From germline, CDR1 is SGHRS and CDR2 YFSETQ. V lost 4 bases and J lost 6, with 11 bases in between. This CDR3 has 13 residues. CDR3 sequence: CASSNMGGQPQHF. The CDR3, as DNA: TGCGCCAGCAGCAATATGGGGGGTCAGCCCCAGCATTTT.

This clone was recorded once. The rearrangement uses TRBV7-9 and TRBJ1-5; a weak D match, TRBD1 (6 bases). The CDR3 runs 13 residues. CDR1 is SEHNR and CDR2 is FQNEAQ in the germline V gene (reference sequence). V shed 4 bases and J shed 4 bases, with 8 bases lying between them. CDR3 in DNA: TGTGCCAGCAGCTCGACAGGTAATCAGCCCCAGCATTTT. Protein: CASSSTGNQPQHF.

This chain links TRBV18 with TRBJ1-3; 7 nucleotides align to TRBD1. Germline-derived CDR1 and CDR2 are KGHSH and LQKENI. The CDR3 covers 16 residues. The V and J ends lost 3 bases and 0 bases, in that order; junction bases with no gene match: 5. This CDR3 reads CASSPYTGDSGNTIYF. DNA for the CDR3: TGTGCCAGCTCACCGTACACAGGGGACTCTGGAAACACCATATATTTT. The full variable domain, in which reference TRBV18 and TRBJ1-3 provide the parts outside the CDR3, is NAGVMQNPRHLVRRRGQEARLRCSPMKGHSHVYWYRQLPEEGLKFMVYLQKENIIDESGMPKERFSAEFPKEGPSILRIQQVVRGDSAAYFCASSPYTGDSGNTIYFGEGSWLTVV.

The chain carries TRBV4-2 and TRBJ1-5; D gene uncertain. CDR1 LGHNA and CDR2 YNFKEQ come from the germline V gene. The CDR3 has 14 amino acids. Trimming pared 0 bases from V and 6 bases from J, leaving 9 bases between. CDR3 nucleotides: TGTGCCAGCAGCCAAGATTCGGAGGTTCAGCCCCAGCATTTT. Translating gives CASSQDSEVQPQHF.

The DNA of the CDR3 is TGTGCCACCAGTGACCCGGGACAGTCCTACGAGCAGTACTTC. This codes for CATSDPGQSYEQYF. This rearrangement joins TRBV24-1 to TRBJ2-7, with TRBD1 matching over 7 bases. After removal of 4 bases from V and 1 base from J, the junction contained 3 bases not matched to a gene. Germline loops: CDR1 KGHDR, CDR2 SFDVKD. This CDR3 comprises 14 residues.

The chain uses TRBV6-6 and TRBJ1-1; D call uncertain. CDR1 is MNHNY, CDR2 SVGAGI, per germline (reference sequence). This CDR3 spans 14 amino acids. Trimming shortened V by 2 bases and J by 5 bases, and 12 bases separated the two germline ends. The CDR3 DNA reads TGTGCCAGCAGTTACGACACCCGTTTGACTGAAGCTTTCTTT. Encoded protein: CASSYDTRLTEAFF.